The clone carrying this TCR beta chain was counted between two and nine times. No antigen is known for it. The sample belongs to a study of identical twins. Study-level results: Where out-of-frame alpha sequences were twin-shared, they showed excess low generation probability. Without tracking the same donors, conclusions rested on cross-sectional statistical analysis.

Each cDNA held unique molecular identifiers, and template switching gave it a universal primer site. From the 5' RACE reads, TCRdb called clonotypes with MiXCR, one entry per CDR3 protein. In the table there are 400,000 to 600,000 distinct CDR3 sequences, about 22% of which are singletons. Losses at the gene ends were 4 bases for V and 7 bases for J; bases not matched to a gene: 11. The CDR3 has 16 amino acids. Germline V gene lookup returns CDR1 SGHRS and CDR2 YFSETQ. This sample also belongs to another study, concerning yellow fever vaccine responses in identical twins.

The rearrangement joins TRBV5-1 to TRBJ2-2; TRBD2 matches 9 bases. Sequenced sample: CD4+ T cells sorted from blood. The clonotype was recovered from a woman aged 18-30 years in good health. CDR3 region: CASSPRVAGENGELFF. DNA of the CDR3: TGCGCCAGCAGCCCCAGGGTAGCGGGAGAGAACGGGGAGCTGTTTTTT.